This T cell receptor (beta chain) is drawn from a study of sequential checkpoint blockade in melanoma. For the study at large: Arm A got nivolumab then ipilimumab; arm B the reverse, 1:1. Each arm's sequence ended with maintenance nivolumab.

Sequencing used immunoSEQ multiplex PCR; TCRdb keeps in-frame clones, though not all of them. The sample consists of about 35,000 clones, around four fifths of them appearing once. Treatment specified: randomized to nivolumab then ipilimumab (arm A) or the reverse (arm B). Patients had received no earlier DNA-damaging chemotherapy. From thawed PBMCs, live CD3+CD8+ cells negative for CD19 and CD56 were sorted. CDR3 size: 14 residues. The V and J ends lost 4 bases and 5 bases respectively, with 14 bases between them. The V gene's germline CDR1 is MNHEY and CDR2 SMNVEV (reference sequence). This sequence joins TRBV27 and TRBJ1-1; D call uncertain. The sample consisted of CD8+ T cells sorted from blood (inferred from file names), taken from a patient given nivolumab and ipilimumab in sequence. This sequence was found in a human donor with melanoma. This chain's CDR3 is CASSSGLGKTEAFF. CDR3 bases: TGTGCCAGCAGTTCCGGGCTCGGGAAAACTGAAGCTTTCTTT.